The 2 T cell receptor beta chains below were found in one sample sequenced in a study of T-cell memory formation after mild COVID-19. TCRdb analysed the 5' RACE reads with MiXCR anew, one entry per CDR3 protein. Among more than 250,000 distinct CDR3 sequences, approximately 15% were seen once, and the ten largest hold 22%. The material sequenced was PBMCs or a T cell subset sorted from them (not recorded which). These receptors all stem from a man aged 18 to 35 who had mild COVID-19 (a few samples of this study predate the infection). Cell type and time point are not known.

The genes are TRBV4-2 and TRBJ2-3; D remains unclear. V was clipped by 0 bases and J by 6 bases, with 13 bases between them. CDR1 is LGHNA, CDR2 YNFKEQ, per germline. The CDR3 has 15 residues. This chain's CDR3 is CASSQDPASFDTQYF. The CDR3 nucleotides are TGTGCCAGCAGCCAAGATCCAGCGTCCTTCGATACGCAGTATTTT.

In this sample, this clonotype turned up a few times. The chain combines TRBV19 with TRBJ1-1; D is undetermined. V was pared by 11 bases and J by 4 bases, with 14 bases between. CDR1 and CDR2 from the germline V gene are LNHDA and SQIVND (reference sequence). This CDR3 region has 12 residues. The CDR3, as DNA: TGTGCCGGGGTGGGGTTCGGCACTGAAGCTTTCTTT. This sequence encodes CAGVGFGTEAFF. The whole variable domain, filled in from reference TRBV19 and TRBJ1-1, reads DGGITQSPKYLFRKEGQNVTLSCEQNLNHDAMYWYRQDPGQGLRLIYYSQIVNDFQKGDIAEGYSVSREKKESFPLTVTSAQKNPTAFYLCAGVGFGTEAFFGQGTRLTVV.